The 4 T cell receptor beta chains listed next were all sequenced from one sample in a study of radiotherapy plus CTLA-4 blockade in lung cancer. Generated by immunoSEQ multiplex PCR, the TCRdb table keeps only in-frame clones and is missing some. In the table there are fewer than 150,000 clones, roughly 80% of which are singletons. This material consisted of peripheral blood, taken from a patient treated with radiotherapy plus ipilimumab. The receptor set was obtained from a human donor with non-small cell lung cancer who had a partial response to radiotherapy plus ipilimumab.

This clone was seen just once. The V and J genes are TRBV5-1 and TRBJ2-1, with D tentatively TRBD2 (6 bases). V was cut by 0 bases and J by 7 bases, with 14 bases left in between. This CDR3 contains 15 residues. CDR1 is SGHRS, CDR2 YFSETQ, per germline. The CDR3 DNA sequence: TGCGCCAGCAGCTTGGCGCGGGAAAGGGTTAATGAGCAGTTCTTC. Translated: CASSLARERVNEQFF.

This clone occurred once. The gene calls are TRBV25-1 and TRBJ1-1; perhaps TRBD1 as D (6 bases). The length of the CDR3 is 14 residues. V was shortened by 6 bases and J by 0 bases, with 11 bases between the two germline ends. In germline, CDR1 is MGHDK, CDR2 SYGVNS. As DNA, the CDR3 is TGTGCCAGCAGGAGGGGGATGGTGAACACTGAAGCTTTCTTT. Protein: CASRRGMVNTEAFF.

J is TRBJ2-3 and V is TRBV7-9, with D maybe TRBD2 (6 bases). This CDR3 contains 15 residues. V was trimmed by 3 bases and J by 2 bases, leaving 12 bases between them. CDR1 is SEHNR, CDR2 FQNEAQ, per germline (reference sequence). CDR3 nucleotide sequence: TGTGCCAGCAGCTTCGGGGGTTCTTCCACAGATACGCAGTATTTT. Translating gives CASSFGGSSTDTQYF.

Here the CDR3 reads CASSLSAGGYSGNTIYF. The CDR3 coding sequence is TGCGCCAGCAGCTTGAGCGCCGGGGGTTACTCTGGAAACACCATATATTTT. The rearrangement uses TRBV5-1 and TRBJ1-3, with D perhaps TRBD1 (5 bases). The V gene lost 1 base and the J gene lost 0 bases, with 14 bases spanning the gap. This CDR3 is built from 17 residues. Per germline, CDR1 SGHRS and CDR2 YFSETQ.